These 26 T cell receptor beta chains were all obtained from the same sample, sequenced in a study of blood T cell repertoires in COVID-19. Clones were read by immunoSEQ multiplex PCR, and TCRdb kept only the in-frame ones, dropping some. The sample contains roughly 43,000 clones, roughly nine tenths of which appear only once. Sequencing used peripheral blood. These receptor sequences come from a man aged 65 to 85 with active COVID-19.

The J gene is TRBJ2-3, the V gene TRBV5-4; D might be TRBD1 (6 bases). CDR1 and CDR2 from the germline V gene are SGHNT and YYREEE (reference sequence). The CDR3 length is 16 residues. With 0 bases removed from V and 0 bases from J, the gap between germline ends came to 11 bases. The DNA for the CDR3 is TGTGCCAGCAGCTTGGCCCAGGGGAGAAGCACAGATACGCAGTATTTT. Its protein product is CASSLAQGRSTDTQYF.

This clone was detected a few times. Other DNA sequences in the sample encode the same CDR3. The V gene is TRBV18, the J gene TRBJ1-5, with D tentatively TRBD1 (6 bases). The V end lost 3 bases, the J end lost 5 bases, and 11 bases lay between the germline ends. From germline, CDR1 is KGHSH and CDR2 LQKENI. The CDR3 is 14 residues long. Here the CDR3 reads CASSPTGYYQPQHF. CDR3 nucleotide sequence: TGTGCCAGCTCACCTACAGGGTACTATCAGCCCCAGCATTTT. The variable domain in full, completed from reference TRBV18 and TRBJ1-5, reads NAGVMQNPRHLVRRRGQEARLRCSPMKGHSHVYWYRQLPEEGLKFMVYLQKENIIDESGMPKERFSAEFPKEGPSILRIQQVVRGDSAAYFCASSPTGYYQPQHFGDGTRLSIL.

V gene TRBV7-2 combines with J gene TRBJ2-5; 10 nucleotides agree with TRBD2. The CDR3 length is 16 residues. The V gene's germline CDR1 is SGHTA and CDR2 FQGNSA. V was pared by 1 base and J by 1 base, with 3 bases of the junction left unmatched. CDR3 coding DNA: TGTGCCAGCAGCTTAGTTGGACTAGCGGCCCAAGAGACCCAGTACTTC. Its translation: CASSLVGLAAQETQYF.

This clone was counted a few times. The chain uses TRBV14 and TRBJ1-3, with TRBD1 matching over 7 bases. This CDR3 spans 14 amino acids. Germline CDR1 and CDR2: SGHDN and FVKESK. V was clipped by 4 bases and J by 8 bases; unmatched bases: 8. CDR3 region: CASSPLGQSHTIYF. CDR3 DNA sequence: TGTGCCAGCAGCCCCCTGGGACAGTCGCACACCATATATTTT.

The V and J genes are TRBV11-1 and TRBJ2-1, with D possibly matching TRBD1 (5 bases). V gave up 5 bases and J gave up 7 bases, with 18 bases separating them. The length of the CDR3 is 15 residues. Germline V gene lookup returns CDR1 SGHAT and CDR2 FQDESV (reference sequence). The CDR3 protein is CASSLDNAFGNEQFF. The CDR3 DNA is TGTGCCAGCAGCCTGGACAACGCTTTTGGGAATGAGCAGTTCTTC.

CDR3 in DNA: TGTGCCAGCAGTTACGGGGCAGGTTTGAACACCGGGGAGCTGTTTTTT. It encodes CASSYGAGLNTGELFF. The rearrangement uses TRBV6-6 and TRBJ2-2, with D perhaps TRBD1 (5 bases). The CDR3 extends over 16 amino acids. Trimming shortened V by 2 bases and J by 1 base, and 11 bases separated the two germline ends. CDR1 and CDR2 from the germline V gene are MNHNY and SVGAGI (reference sequence).

This clone has only one observation. The rearrangement uses TRBV4-1 and TRBJ2-2; no clear D gene. Trimming pared 4 bases from V and 4 bases from J, leaving 4 bases between. This CDR3 has 12 residues. Germline V CDR1 and CDR2: MGHRA, YSYEKL. This chain's CDR3 is CASSPGTGELFF. The CDR3 DNA reads TGCGCCAGCAGCCCAGGCACCGGGGAGCTGTTTTTT.

The rearrangement uses TRBV7-3 and TRBJ2-1, with D hard to call. Germline CDR1 SGHTA, CDR2 FQGTGA. The CDR3 is 15 residues long. Trimming took 2 bases from V and 2 from J, leaving 10 bases between them. The CDR3 loop reads CASSLVRTTYNEQFF. CDR3 coding DNA: TGTGCCAGCAGCTTAGTCCGTACTACCTACAATGAGCAGTTCTTC.

The V call is TRBV4-2, the J call TRBJ2-7; 11 bases are shared with TRBD2. The germline gives CDR1 LGHNA, CDR2 YNFKEQ. V lost 1 base and J lost 4; bases outside the gene matches: 3. This CDR3 comprises 15 residues. The CDR3 sequence is CASSQGTSGGYEQYF. In DNA form, the CDR3 reads TGTGCCAGCAGCCAAGGAACTAGCGGGGGTTACGAGCAGTACTTC.

The gene calls are TRBV6-4 and TRBJ1-3; 7 nucleotides line up with TRBD1. The CDR3 has 18 residues. Germline V CDR1 and CDR2: MRHNA, SNTAGT. V dropped 0 bases and J dropped 0; count of bases not matched to a gene: 8. CDR3 DNA sequence: TGTGCCAGCAGTGACTCTAGGACAGGACCCTTCTCTGGAAACACCATATATTTT. This gives the protein CASSDSRTGPFSGNTIYF.

V is TRBV28 and J is TRBJ2-2, with D uncertain. CDR3 length: 14 residues. Germline lookup yields CDR1 MDHEN and CDR2 SYDVKM. Between the trimmed V and J ends, which lost 4 bases and 4 bases, there was a span of 10 bases. The CDR3 DNA is TGTGCCAGCAGTTGGCCCCTTGGCACCGGGGAGCTGTTTTTT. This translates into CASSWPLGTGELFF.

The rearrangement links TRBV19 to TRBJ1-5, with TRBD1 matching 7 bases. The V gene end was trimmed by 2 bases and the J gene end by 2 bases; junction bases not matched to a gene: 3. The CDR3 runs to 15 residues. The V gene's germline CDR1 is LNHDA and CDR2 SQIVND (reference sequence). The CDR3 sequence: CASSITGERNQPQHF. The CDR3 DNA sequence: TGTGCCAGTAGTATAACAGGGGAGCGCAATCAGCCCCAGCATTTT.

V gene TRBV11-1 combines with J gene TRBJ1-2; TRBD1 is a possible D gene (5 bases). V was trimmed by 3 bases and J by 4 bases, leaving 12 bases between them. CDR3 size: 14 residues. Germline CDR1 and CDR2: SGHAT and FQDESV (reference sequence). The CDR3 DNA sequence: TGTGCCAGCAGCTTGCGGGGACGCGGCTATGGCTACACCTTC. Its protein product is CASSLRGRGYGYTF. Variable domain in full (rest from reference TRBV11-1 and TRBJ1-2): EAEVAQSPRYKITEKSQAVAFWCDPISGHATLYWYRQILGQGPELLVQFQDESVVDDSQLPKDRFSAERLKGVDSTLKIQPAELGDSAMYLCASSLRGRGYGYTFGSGTRLTVV.

The rearrangement joins TRBV10-3 to TRBJ2-1, with D perhaps matching TRBD2 (7 bases). CDR1 ENHRY and CDR2 SYGVKD come from the germline V gene. Trimming took 3 bases from V and 1 from J, leaving 10 bases between them. The CDR3 covers 15 residues. The CDR3 region is CAISDAGASYNEQFF. CDR3 coding DNA: TGTGCCATCAGTGACGCGGGGGCATCCTACAATGAGCAGTTCTTC.

The gene calls are TRBV5-6 and TRBJ2-7; 9 positions agree with TRBD1. The ends lost 0 bases at V and 12 bases at J; junction bases unmatched: 7. In germline, CDR1 is SGHDT, CDR2 YYEEEE. The CDR3 extends over 13 amino acids. DNA of the CDR3: TGTGCCAGCAGCTTGGGGGGCCCGGGACAGGGGTACTTC. Translating it yields CASSLGGPGQGYF. Together with reference TRBV5-6 and TRBJ2-7, the CDR3 gives the full variable domain: DAGVTQSPTHLIKTRGQQVTLRCSPKSGHDTVSWYQQALGQGPQFIFQYYEEEERQRGNFPDRFSGHQFPNYSSELNVNALLLGDSALYLCASSLGGPGQGYFGPGTRLTVT.

This clone is a singleton in its sample. V is TRBV19 and J is TRBJ1-6; maybe TRBD1 (5 bases). The CDR3 is 15 residues long. Germline V gene lookup returns CDR1 LNHDA and CDR2 SQIVND (reference sequence). The V end lost 7 bases, the J end lost 5 bases, and 15 bases lay between the germline ends. DNA of the CDR3: TGTGCCAGTACCGAGGCAGGGATCCATAATTCACCCCTCCACTTT. It specifies CASTEAGIHNSPLHF.

Turning to this clone: One junction end does not reproduce the germline sequence, and a read error may be involved. The chain employs TRBV15 and TRBJ1-6; 9 bases agree with TRBD1. CDR3 length equals 15 residues. CDR1 LNHNV and CDR2 YYDKDF come from the germline V gene (reference sequence). This CDR3 is CATSREGQGRSPLHF. As DNA, the CDR3 is TGTGCCACCAGCCGAGAGGGACAGGGAAGATCACCCCTCCACTTT.

The gene calls are TRBV19 and TRBJ1-4; unclear D gene. The germline V gene has CDR1 LNHDA and CDR2 SQIVND (reference sequence). Trimming shortened V by 3 bases and J by 1 base, and 12 bases separated the two germline ends. The CDR3 is made up of 16 amino acids. CDR3 region: CASSIRHGLTNEKLFF. CDR3 sequence (DNA): TGTGCCAGTAGTATCCGGCATGGGCTAACTAATGAAAAACTGTTTTTT.

The V call is TRBV5-1, the J call TRBJ2-7; 8 positions match TRBD2. Germline loops: CDR1 SGHRS, CDR2 YFSETQ. The CDR3 is 13 residues long. Unmatched junction bases numbered 4, after V lost 4 bases and J lost 4 bases. Here the CDR3 DNA reads TGCGCCAGCAGCCCGGGGGGGCCGTACGAGCAGTACTTC. Translated: CASSPGGPYEQYF.

V usage is TRBV14 and J usage is TRBJ1-1; TRBD1 aligns across 9 bases. CDR3 length: 15 residues. The V segment lost 3 bases and the J segment 8 bases; nucleotides outside the gene matches: 10. Germline values: CDR1 SGHDN, CDR2 FVKESK. The CDR3 loop is CASSQHTGGQGEAFF. DNA of the CDR3: TGTGCCAGCAGCCAGCACACAGGGGGCCAAGGGGAAGCTTTCTTT.

The chain is built from TRBV28 and TRBJ1-2; no clear D gene. The V gene's germline CDR1 is MDHEN and CDR2 SYDVKM. The CDR3 consists of 14 residues. Between the trimmed V and J ends, which lost 3 bases and 0 bases, there was a span of 8 bases. The DNA of the CDR3 is TGTGCCAGCAGTTTGACCACAGCTAACTATGGCTACACCTTC. It translates to CASSLTTANYGYTF.

The V and J genes are TRBV12-5 and TRBJ2-1, with 7 bases that match TRBD1. V was pared by 4 bases and J by 13 bases, with 4 bases of the junction left unmatched. The CDR3 totals 11 residues. The germline V gene encodes CDR1 LGHNT and CDR2 FRNRAP. CDR3 sequence (DNA): TGTGCTAGTGGTTCGACAGGGATTCAGTTCTTC. As protein: CASGSTGIQFF.

CDR3 coding DNA: TGTGCCAGCAGTTTAACCGGACAGGGGGATTACTACGAGCAGTACTTC. It yields the protein CASSLTGQGDYYEQYF. This chain uses TRBV28 with TRBJ2-7; 10 nucleotides agree with TRBD1. Unmatched junction bases numbered 7, after V lost 2 bases and J lost 3 bases. Germline assignment: CDR1 MDHEN and CDR2 SYDVKM. The CDR3 is 16 residues long.

The rearrangement uses TRBV7-9 and TRBJ1-1; no clear D gene. CDR3 length: 13 amino acids. Trimming pared 7 bases from V and 12 bases from J, leaving 21 bases between. Germline V gives CDR1 SEHNR, CDR2 FQNEAQ (reference sequence). DNA for the CDR3: TGTGCCAGCACCGAAGGAGGTATCTTCCAACCTTTCTTT. It is translated as CASTEGGIFQPFF.

This chain joins TRBV28 and TRBJ2-1; TRBD1 matches at 8 bases. V shed 7 bases, J shed 8 bases, and the junction held 13 bases outside the gene matches. The CDR3 covers 15 residues. Germline V CDR1 and CDR2: MDHEN, SYDVKM. The CDR3 here is CASNQGAKGRDEQFF. DNA of the CDR3: TGTGCCAGCAACCAGGGGGCGAAGGGTAGGGATGAGCAGTTCTTC.

V usage is TRBV21-1 and J usage is TRBJ2-2; TRBD1 is the table's D call, not checked against the DNA. TRBV21-1 is annotated as a pseudogene. The CDR3 totals 17 residues. In nucleotides, the CDR3 is TGTGCCAGCAGCAAAGAGGAGGACAGGGCGCACACCGGGGAGCTGTTTTTT. Its translation is CASSKEEDRAHTGELFF.